These T cell receptor beta chains were read from a single sample in a study of blood T cell repertoires in COVID-19. The assay was immunoSEQ multiplex PCR, and TCRdb's table has in-frame clones only and misses some. The sample holds about 110,000 clones, around three quarters seen once. Sequences were obtained from peripheral blood. The receptors originated from a human donor in a cohort sampled during active or convalescent COVID-19. The CDR3 runs from the conserved cysteine through the conserved F or W. Each record gives: clone size, D gene, V gene, J gene, CDR3 DNA, CDR3 protein. A D gene is named only where the DNA matches it firmly. Size is stated for part of the rows, as once, few or many counts, or as a class when the clone is expanded.

>NA|TRBD2|TRBV9|TRBJ2-3
TGTGCCAGCAGCGGCGGGGGGACCTCAAGGGGAACAGATACGCAGTATTTT
CASSGGGTSRGTDTQYF
>NA|NA|TRBV18|TRBJ2-7
TGTGCCAGCTCGCTCTTCGACATAGACCACGAGCAGTACTTC
CASSLFDIDHEQYF
>NA|NA|TRBV24-1|TRBJ1-5
TGTGCCACCAGTGACCGGACAACAAGCAATCAGCCCCAGCATTTT
CATSDRTTSNQPQHF
>once|TRBD1|TRBV24-1|TRBJ2-5
TGTGCCACCAGTGACCGCCGGGACAGGCAAGAGACCCAGTACTTC
CATSDRRDRQETQYF
>NA|NA|TRBV19|TRBJ2-3
TGTGCCAGTAGTATAAGTAGGCAGACTCGAACGCAGTATTTT
CASSISRQTRTQYF
>NA|TRBD1|TRBV2|TRBJ2-4
TGTGCCAGCAGTGAACCGGGACAGAGAGCCAAAAACATTCAGTACTTC
CASSEPGQRAKNIQYF
>NA|NA|TRBV24-1|TRBJ2-1
TGTGCCACCAGTGCGTCGGGGGACTCCTACAATGAGCAGTTCTTC
CATSASGDSYNEQFF
>NA|NA|TRBV5-4|TRBJ2-1
TGTGCCAGCAGCTTGGTGTGGTCCAGGGACAATGAGCAGTTCTTC
CASSLVWSRDNEQFF
>NA|TRBD1|TRBV24-1|TRBJ2-1
TGTGCCACCAGTGATGACAGGGGATTCTCCTCCTACAATGAGCAGTTCTTC
CATSDDRGFSSYNEQFF
>NA|TRBD1|TRBV10-3|TRBJ2-2
TGTGCCATCAGTGAGTCGGACAGGGGTAGCACCGGGGAGCTGTTTTTT
CAISESDRGSTGELFF
>NA|TRBD2|TRBV19|TRBJ2-7
TGTGCCAGTAGTATAGGGACTAGCGGGAGTTTCTACGAGCAGTACTTC
CASSIGTSGSFYEQYF
>NA|NA|TRBV14|TRBJ2-2
TGTGCCAGCAGCCCCCCAAACCGAGGACCGGGACACTGGAACACCGGGGAGCTGTTTTTT
CASSPPNRGPGHWNTGELFF
>NA|NA|TRBV28|TRBJ2-7
TGTGCCAGCAGTCCGACATTCTTAGGGGAGGTCTACGAGCAGTACTTC
CASSPTFLGEVYEQYF
>NA|TRBD2|TRBV28|TRBJ2-7
TGTGCCACCACGGGACTAGCGGGGATTTCGGGCTACGAGCAGTACTTC
CATTGLAGISGYEQYF
>few|TRBD1|TRBV5-1|TRBJ2-2
TGCGCCAGCAGGGAGGGACAGGGGAACACCGGGGAGCTGTTTTTT
CASREGQGNTGELFF
>few|TRBD1|TRBV19|TRBJ1-1
TGTGCCAGTAGTCAAGGACAGGGGTACGATGAAGCTTTCTTT
CASSQGQGYDEAFF
>NA|NA|TRBV21-1|TRBJ2-1
TGTGCCAGCAGCCCCGGCAGCGGGGCCTCCTACAATGAGCAGTTCTTC
CASSPGSGASYNEQFF
>many|NA|TRBV19|TRBJ1-2
TGTGCCAGTTACAGGGTCGGCTATGGCTACACCTTC
CASYRVGYGYTF
>NA|TRBD2|TRBV9|TRBJ2-3
TGTGCCAGCAGCGTAGCTAGCGGGAGGTGGACAGATACGCAGTATTTT
CASSVASGRWTDTQYF
>NA|NA|TRBV30|TRBJ1-4
TGTGCCTGGAGCGGTGATGGGTGGGAGGAAAAACTGTTTTTT
CAWSGDGWEEKLFF
>NA|TRBD1|TRBV6-1|TRBJ1-2
TGTGCCAGCAGTGGCCTAGGGGGACAGGGAATCGAGTATGGCTACACCTTC
CASSGLGGQGIEYGYTF
>NA|TRBD1|TRBV7-2|TRBJ1-5
TGTGCCAGCAGGAAGACAGGGGAGGGACAGCCCCAGCATTTT
CASRKTGEGQPQHF
>NA|NA|TRBV30|TRBJ2-3
TGTGCCTGGAGTGTGGGCGGGAGCACAGATACGCAGTATTTT
CAWSVGGSTDTQYF
>NA|NA|TRBV7-9|TRBJ1-1
TGTGCCAGCAGCCCCGGGGGTACTGAAGCTTTCTTT
CASSPGGTEAFF
>NA|TRBD2|TRBV12-3/TRBV12-4|TRBJ2-2
TGTGCCGTCGGGACTAGCGGCACCGGGGAGCTGTTTTTT
CAVGTSGTGELFF
>few|TRBD1|TRBV3-1/TRBV3-2|TRBJ1-5
TGTGCCAGCAGCCAACCAGGGGGCGGTCAGCCCCAGCATTTT
CASSQPGGGQPQHF
>NA|TRBD2|TRBV9|TRBJ2-3
TGTGCCAGCAGCGGCGGGGGGATAGGCACAGATACGCAGTATTTT
CASSGGGIGTDTQYF
>NA|NA|TRBV3-1/TRBV3-2|TRBJ1-2
TGTGCCAGCAGCCAAGGGGGAGGGGGGACGTATGGCTACACCTTC
CASSQGGGGTYGYTF
>NA|TRBD1|TRBV6-6|TRBJ2-4
TGTGCCAGCACCCTACAGGGGGCCAAAAACATTCAGTACTTC
CASTLQGAKNIQYF
>NA|NA|TRBV4-2|TRBJ1-2
TGTGCCAGCAGCCAAGATTTAGTCCAGGGGCACGCTCCCTTCAGCTACACCTTC
CASSQDLVQGHAPFSYTF
>NA|TRBD2|TRBV2|TRBJ2-1
TGTGCCAGCAGTAGGGAGCGGGGGCCGTACAATGAGCAGTTCTTC
CASSRERGPYNEQFF
>NA|TRBD1|TRBV29-1|TRBJ2-1
TGCAGCGTCGGACAGGGGCGCAATGAGCAGTTCTTC
CSVGQGRNEQFF
>NA|TRBD1|TRBV28|TRBJ1-2
TGTGCCAGCAGAATACAGGGGGTCCCTGGCTACACCTTC
CASRIQGVPGYTF
>NA|NA|TRBV5-1|TRBJ1-4
TGCGCCAGCAGCTTGGACGGCAGCCGGGCAACTAATGAAAAACTGTTTTTT
CASSLDGSRATNEKLFF
>NA|NA|TRBV7-9|TRBJ1-2
TGTGCCAGCAGCGCACAACTTGGGGCGTACGGCTACACCTTC
CASSAQLGAYGYTF
>medium-sized|NA|TRBV11-3|TRBJ2-1
TGTGCCAGCAGCTTACACCTCTTCGTCGGACTAACTTCCAATGAGCAGTTCTTC
CASSLHLFVGLTSNEQFF
>NA|TRBD1|TRBV30|TRBJ2-7
TGTGCCTGGGCGACAGGGAACGAGCAGTACTTC
CAWATGNEQYF
>few|NA|TRBV6-2/TRBV6-3|TRBJ2-7
TGTGCCAGCAGTTACTCGATTAGCAGATACGAGCAGTACTTC
CASSYSISRYEQYF
>NA|TRBD2|TRBV28|TRBJ2-5
TGTGCCAGCAGTTTAAGGCTAGCGGGAGTCCAAGAGACCCAGTACTTC
CASSLRLAGVQETQYF
>NA|NA|TRBV27|TRBJ1-4
TGTGCCAGCAGTTTTGGGGGTAGGGGAGGCGAAAAACTGTTTTTT
CASSFGGRGGEKLFF
>NA|NA|TRBV29-1|TRBJ1-1
TGCAGCGTTGAGGGGGGGTTGAACACTGAAGCTTTCTTT
CSVEGGLNTEAFF